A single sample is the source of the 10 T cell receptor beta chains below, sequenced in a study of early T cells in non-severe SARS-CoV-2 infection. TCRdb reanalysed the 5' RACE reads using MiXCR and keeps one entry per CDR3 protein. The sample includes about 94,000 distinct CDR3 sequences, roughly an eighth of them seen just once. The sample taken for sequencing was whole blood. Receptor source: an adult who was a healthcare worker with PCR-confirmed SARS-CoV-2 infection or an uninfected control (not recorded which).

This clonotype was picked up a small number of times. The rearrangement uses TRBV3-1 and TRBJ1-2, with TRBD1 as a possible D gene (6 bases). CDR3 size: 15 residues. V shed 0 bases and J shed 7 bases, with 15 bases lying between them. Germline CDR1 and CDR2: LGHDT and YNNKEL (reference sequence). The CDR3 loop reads CASSQETLGQTGYTF. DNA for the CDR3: TGTGCCAGCAGCCAAGAGACACTCGGACAGACTGGCTACACCTTC.

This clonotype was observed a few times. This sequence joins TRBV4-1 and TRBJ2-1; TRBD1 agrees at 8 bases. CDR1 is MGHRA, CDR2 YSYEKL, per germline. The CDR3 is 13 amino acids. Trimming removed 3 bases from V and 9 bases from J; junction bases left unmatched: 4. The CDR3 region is CASSQTGAPEQFF. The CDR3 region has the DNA TGCGCCAGCAGCCAGACAGGGGCTCCTGAGCAGTTCTTC.

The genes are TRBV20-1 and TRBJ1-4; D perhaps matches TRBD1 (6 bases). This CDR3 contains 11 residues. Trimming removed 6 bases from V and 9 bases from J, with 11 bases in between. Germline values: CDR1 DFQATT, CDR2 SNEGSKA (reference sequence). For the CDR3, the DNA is TGCAGTGCCCTGGACAGTCAAAAACTGTTTTTT. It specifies CSALDSQKLFF.

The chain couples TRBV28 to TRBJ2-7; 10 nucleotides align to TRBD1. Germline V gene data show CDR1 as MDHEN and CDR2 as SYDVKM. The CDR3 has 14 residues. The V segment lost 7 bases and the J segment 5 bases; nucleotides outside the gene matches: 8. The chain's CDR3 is CASKLDRGWHEQYF. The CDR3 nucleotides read TGTGCCAGCAAACTGGACAGGGGGTGGCACGAGCAGTACTTC.

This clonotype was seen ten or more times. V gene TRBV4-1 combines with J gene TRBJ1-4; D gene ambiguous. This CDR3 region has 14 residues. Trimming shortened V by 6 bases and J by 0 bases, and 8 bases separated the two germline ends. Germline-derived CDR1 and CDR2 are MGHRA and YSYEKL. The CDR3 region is CASSSPSTNEKLFF. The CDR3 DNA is TGCGCCAGCAGTTCCCCCTCAACTAATGAAAAACTGTTTTTT.

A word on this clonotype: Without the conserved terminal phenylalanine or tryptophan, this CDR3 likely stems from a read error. The DNA of the CDR3 is TGTGCCAGCAGGACCCGGACAGGGGGGGGTGAGCAGTTCTCC. Its translation: CASRTRTGGGEQFS. The chain uses TRBV6-2 or TRBV6-3 and TRBJ2-1; TRBD1 matches 10 bases. J lost 9 bases, V lost 6 bases, and 8 bases had no gene match. The germline CDR1 and CDR2 sequences are MNHEY and SVGEGT. CDR3 length equals 14 residues.

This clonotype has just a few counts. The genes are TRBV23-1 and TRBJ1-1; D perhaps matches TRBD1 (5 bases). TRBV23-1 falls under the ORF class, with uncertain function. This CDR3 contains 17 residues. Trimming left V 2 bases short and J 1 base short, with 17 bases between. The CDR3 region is CASSQITPGRQNTEAFF. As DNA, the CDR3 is TGCGCCAGCAGTCAAATCACGCCGGGACGGCAGAACACTGAAGCTTTCTTT.

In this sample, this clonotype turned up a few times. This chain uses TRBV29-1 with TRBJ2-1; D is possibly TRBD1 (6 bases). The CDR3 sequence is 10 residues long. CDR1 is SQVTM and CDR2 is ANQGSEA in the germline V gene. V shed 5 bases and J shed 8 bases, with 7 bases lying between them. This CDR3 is CSVQGYEQFF. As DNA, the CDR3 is TGCAGCGTTCAGGGGTATGAGCAGTTCTTC.

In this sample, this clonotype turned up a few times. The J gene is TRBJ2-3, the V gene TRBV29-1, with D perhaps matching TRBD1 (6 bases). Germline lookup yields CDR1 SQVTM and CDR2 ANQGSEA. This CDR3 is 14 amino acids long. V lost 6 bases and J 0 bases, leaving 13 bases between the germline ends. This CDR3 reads CSVEQGSSTDTQYF. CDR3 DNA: TGCAGCGTGGAACAGGGTTCTAGCACAGATACGCAGTATTTT.

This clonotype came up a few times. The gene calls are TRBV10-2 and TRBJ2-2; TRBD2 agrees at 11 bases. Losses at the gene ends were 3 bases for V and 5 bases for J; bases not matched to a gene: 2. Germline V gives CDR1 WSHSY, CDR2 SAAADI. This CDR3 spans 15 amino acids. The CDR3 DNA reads TGCGCCAGCAGTGAACGACTAGCGGGAACCGGGGAGCTGTTTTTT. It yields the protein CASSERLAGTGELFF.